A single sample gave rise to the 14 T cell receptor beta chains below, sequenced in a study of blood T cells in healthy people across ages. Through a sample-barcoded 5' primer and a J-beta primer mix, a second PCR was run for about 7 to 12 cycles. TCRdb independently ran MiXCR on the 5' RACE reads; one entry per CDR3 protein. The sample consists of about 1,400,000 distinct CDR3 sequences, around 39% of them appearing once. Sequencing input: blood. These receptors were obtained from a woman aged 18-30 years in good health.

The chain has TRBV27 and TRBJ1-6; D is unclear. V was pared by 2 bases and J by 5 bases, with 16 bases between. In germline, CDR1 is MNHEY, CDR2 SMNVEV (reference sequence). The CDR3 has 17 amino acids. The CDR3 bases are TGTGCCAGCAGTTTAACGCGAACGGCAACCAATAATTCACCCCTCCACTTT. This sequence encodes CASSLTRTATNNSPLHF.

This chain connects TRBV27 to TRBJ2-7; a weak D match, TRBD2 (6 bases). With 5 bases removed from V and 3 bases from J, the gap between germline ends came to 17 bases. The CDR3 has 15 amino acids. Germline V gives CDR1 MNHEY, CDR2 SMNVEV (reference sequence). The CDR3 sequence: CASSATEGGGYEQYF. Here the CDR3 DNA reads TGTGCCAGCAGTGCCACGGAGGGAGGCGGCTACGAGCAGTACTTC.

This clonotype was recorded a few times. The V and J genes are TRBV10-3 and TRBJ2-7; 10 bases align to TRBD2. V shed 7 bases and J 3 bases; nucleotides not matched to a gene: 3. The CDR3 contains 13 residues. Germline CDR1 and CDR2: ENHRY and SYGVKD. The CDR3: CAIKASGSYEQYF. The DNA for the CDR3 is TGTGCCATCAAAGCTAGCGGGAGCTACGAGCAGTACTTC.

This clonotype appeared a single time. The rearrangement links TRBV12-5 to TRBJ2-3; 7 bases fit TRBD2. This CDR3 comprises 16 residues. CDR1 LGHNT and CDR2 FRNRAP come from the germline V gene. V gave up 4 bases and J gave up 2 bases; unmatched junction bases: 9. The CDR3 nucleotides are TGTGCTAGTGGTTCCGGACTAGGCAAAATCACAGATACGCAGTATTTT. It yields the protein CASGSGLGKITDTQYF.

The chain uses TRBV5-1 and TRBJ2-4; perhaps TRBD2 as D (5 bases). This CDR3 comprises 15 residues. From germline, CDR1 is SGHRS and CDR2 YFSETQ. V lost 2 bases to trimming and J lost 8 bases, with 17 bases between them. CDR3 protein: CASSFTSSLEDIQYF. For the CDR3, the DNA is TGCGCCAGCAGCTTTACTAGTTCCTTGGAAGACATTCAGTACTTC.

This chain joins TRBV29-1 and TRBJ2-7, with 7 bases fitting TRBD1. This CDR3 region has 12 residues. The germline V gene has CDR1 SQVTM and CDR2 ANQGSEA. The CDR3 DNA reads TGCGGCTTTTCGACAGGGACCTACGAGCAGTACTTC. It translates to CGFSTGTYEQYF.

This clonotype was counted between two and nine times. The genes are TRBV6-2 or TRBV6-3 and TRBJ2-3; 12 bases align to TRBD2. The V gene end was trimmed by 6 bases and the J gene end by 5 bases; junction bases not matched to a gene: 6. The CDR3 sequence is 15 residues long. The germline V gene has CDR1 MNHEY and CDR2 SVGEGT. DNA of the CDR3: TGTGCCAGCAGGCGGACTAGCGGGAATCAAGATACGCAGTATTTT. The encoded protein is CASRRTSGNQDTQYF.

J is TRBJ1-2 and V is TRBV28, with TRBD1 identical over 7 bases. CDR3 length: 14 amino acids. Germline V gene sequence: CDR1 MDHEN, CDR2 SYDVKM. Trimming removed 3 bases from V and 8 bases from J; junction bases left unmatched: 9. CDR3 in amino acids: CASSLASTGRGYTF. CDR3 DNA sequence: TGTGCCAGCAGTTTGGCCTCGACAGGGAGGGGCTACACCTTC.

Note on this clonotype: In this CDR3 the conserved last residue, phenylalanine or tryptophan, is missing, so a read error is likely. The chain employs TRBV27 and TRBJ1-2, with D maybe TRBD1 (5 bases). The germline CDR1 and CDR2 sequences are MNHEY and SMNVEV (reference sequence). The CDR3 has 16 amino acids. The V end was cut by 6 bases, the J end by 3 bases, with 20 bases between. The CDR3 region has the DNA TGTGCCAGCAGCCGGTCGGTGGGGGGAGTAGACTATGGCTACACCTCC. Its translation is CASSRSVGGVDYGYTS.

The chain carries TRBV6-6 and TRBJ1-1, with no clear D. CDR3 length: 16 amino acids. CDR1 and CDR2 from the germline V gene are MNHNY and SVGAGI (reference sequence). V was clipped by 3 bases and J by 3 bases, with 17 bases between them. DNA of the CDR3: TGTGCCAGCAGTTATATCCGGGAGGCGGGAGACACTGAAGCTTTCTTT. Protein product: CASSYIREAGDTEAFF.

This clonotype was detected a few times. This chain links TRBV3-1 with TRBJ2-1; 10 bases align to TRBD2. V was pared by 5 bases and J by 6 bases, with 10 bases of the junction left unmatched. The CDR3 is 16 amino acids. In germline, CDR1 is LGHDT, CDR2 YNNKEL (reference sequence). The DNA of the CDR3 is TGTGCCAGCAGCACATCCAGCGGGAGGGCCATCAATGAGCAGTTCTTC. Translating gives CASSTSSGRAINEQFF.

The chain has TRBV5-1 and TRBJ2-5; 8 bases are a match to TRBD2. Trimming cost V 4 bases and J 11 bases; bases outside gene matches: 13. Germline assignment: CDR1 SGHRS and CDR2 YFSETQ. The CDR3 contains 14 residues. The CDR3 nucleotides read TGCGCCAGCAGCCAGAGCGGGGGCTACAATGAGCAGTACTTC. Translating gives CASSQSGGYNEQYF.

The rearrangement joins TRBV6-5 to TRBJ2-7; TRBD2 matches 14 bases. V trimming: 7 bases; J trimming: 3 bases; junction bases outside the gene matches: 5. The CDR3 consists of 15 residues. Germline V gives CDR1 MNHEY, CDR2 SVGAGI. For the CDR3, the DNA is TGTGCCAGCACCCCCGGACTAGCGGGGGGCTACGAGCAGTACTTC. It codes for CASTPGLAGGYEQYF.

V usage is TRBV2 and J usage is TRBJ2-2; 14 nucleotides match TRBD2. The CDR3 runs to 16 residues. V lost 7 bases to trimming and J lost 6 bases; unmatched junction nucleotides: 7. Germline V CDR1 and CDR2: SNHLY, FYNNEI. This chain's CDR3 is CASTQTTSGRAGELFF. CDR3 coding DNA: TGTGCCAGCACCCAAACGACTAGCGGGAGGGCCGGGGAGCTGTTTTTT.